This T cell receptor delta chain was sequenced in a study of γδ T cells in repeated Plasmodium falciparum infection (TCRdb year 2021). Concerning the study at large: Malian children exposed to intense seasonal malaria transmission were enrolled in the natural-infection arm and compared with Australian children matched for age and gender. Malian gammadelta TCR repertoires were analysed cross-sectionally in periods with no transmission and longitudinally across episodes of acute febrile malaria. Controlled-infection subjects were sampled at baseline, immediately before selected infections, and 21 days after each infection. Using both natural infection in Mali and controlled human malaria infection, the study looked at the way repeated Plasmodium falciparum infection shapes the human gammadelta T cell repertoire. Four or five malaria-naive U.S. adults underwent four controlled human malaria infections by bites from P. falciparum NF54-infected Anopheles stephensi mosquitoes over approximately 640 days. The investigation overall reported the following: The Malian cohort was drawn from a small rural village made up mostly of one ethnic group, which limits generalizability. Repeated controlled infections appeared to drive waves of new clonotype selection in Vdelta2-negative, largely Vdelta1+, gammadelta TCR repertoires. Analysis of inter-individual variability in gammadelta T cell responses was limited by the small size of the controlled-infection cohort. Vdelta2-negative gammadelta TCR repertoires from Malian children appeared more clonally expanded, less diverse and less shared than those of Australian children. Vgamma9/Vdelta2+ TCR repertoires showed a highly stable polyclonal repertoire over time and infection, with many inter-individual overlapping TCRgamma sequences.

The library was built by means of multiplex PCR. Instrument on record: Illumina MiSeq. Both TCR gamma (TRG) and TCR delta (TRD) chains were sequenced from each sorted gammadelta T cell sample. The authors processed their data as follows. The repertoire analyses drew on clonotype tree plots, the accumulated frequency of the top 20 clonotypes, and diversity index (DI) and D75 metrics. With CATT, TCRdb called clones again from the public reads; duplicate DNA rows were later joined. The V and J calls reflect TCRdb's pipeline rather than the authors' work. Here the sample has over 90,000 delta-chain clones; 0.75% to 1% occur a single time. The top ten clonotypes cover over 8.5% of the sample. This clone has only a few counts. There is no known antigen for this receptor. TCRdb pairs this DNA with a much larger clone's protein that differs at residue 7, likely a read error; the protein shown was translated from the DNA.

Trimmed from V: 4 bases; trimmed from J: 4 bases; junction bases lacking a gene match: 18. From a lookup of the germline V gene, CDR1 and CDR2 are TSWWSYY and QGS. Spanning cysteine to phenylalanine, the CDR3 consists of 18 amino acids. Only CDR3 DNA is held: 54 bases, read in frame from base 1. Vgamma9/Vdelta2+ and Vdelta2-negative gammadelta T cell populations were flow-sorted from peripheral blood mononuclear cells for bulk TCR repertoire analysis. This TCR was sampled from a pool of human donors (malaria-infected and uninfected, not separated). Rearrangement joined TRDV1 to TRDJ1, and 7 bases in between align with TRDD3. What was sequenced was gamma-delta T cells from blood. The DNA sequence follows: TGTGCTCTTGGGGTCCCACATCCTCCGTTCTCTGGGGGCGATAAACTCATCTTT. This sequence encodes CALGVPHPPFSGGDKLIF.